The source of this TCR beta chain is a study of shared T cell receptors in the human thymus. This table comes from immunoSEQ multiplex PCR, and its TCRdb copy is limited to in-frame clones, with some not included. This table has about 660,000 clones, around 89% appearing once. Germline assignment: CDR1 LGHNA and CDR2 YSLEER. Between the trimmed V and J ends, which lost 1 base and 4 bases, there was a span of 16 bases. This CDR3 comprises 16 residues. Separately, the same data were catalogued under a study of human thymus T cells. As that study records: It was healthy Finnish infants having corrective surgery for congenital heart defects who were the donors. Corrective cardiac operations yielded the resected thymus tissue. In thymic and blood repertoires alike, V and J usage looked biased. Related research has reported that thymic repertoires overlap highly among unrelated individuals.

The receptor was isolated from a boy younger than two with a congenital heart defect. Sequencing was carried out using thymocytes. The chain employs TRBV4-3 and TRBJ1-2; TRBD1 might be the D (5 bases). The DNA of the CDR3 is TGCGCCAGCAGCCAAGGTGGGCCAAGGGGAAGCTATGGCTACACCTTC. This gives the protein CASSQGGPRGSYGYTF.